Listed below are T cell receptor beta chains from one sample, sequenced in a study of T cell responses to AZD1222 COVID-19 vaccine. Sequencing was performed with immunoSEQ multiplex PCR; in TCRdb, only in-frame clones are kept and a portion is missing. The data show around 200,000 clones, more than 75% seen once. The sample here was peripheral blood, taken on day 0 of AZD1222 vaccination. All receptors derive from an adult in good health. Both conserved end residues are part of each CDR3. Each record gives: D gene, V gene, J gene, clone size, CDR3 DNA, CDR3 protein. A D gene is named only where the DNA matches it firmly. Not every row has a clone size; where given, it reads once, few, many or a size class.

D gene: .
V gene: TRBV4-2
J gene: TRBJ1-2
clone size: .
CDR3 DNA: TGTGCCAGCAGCCAAGATGGCGGGGGCGAGTATGGCTACACCTTC
CDR3 protein: CASSQDGGGEYGYTF

D gene: .
V gene: TRBV28
J gene: TRBJ2-7
clone size: .
CDR3 DNA: TGTGCCAGCAGTTTTGTGGCAGCGGGTTCCTCCTACGAGCAGTACTTC
CDR3 protein: CASSFVAAGSSYEQYF

D gene: .
V gene: TRBV12-3/TRBV12-4
J gene: TRBJ2-3
clone size: .
CDR3 DNA: TGTGCCAGCAGACGTACAGATACGCAGTATTTT
CDR3 protein: CASRRTDTQYF

D gene: TRBD2
V gene: TRBV7-2
J gene: TRBJ2-7
clone size: .
CDR3 DNA: TGTGCCAGCAGCTTAGAAGTTAGCGGGGGGGCGTACGAGCAGTACTTC
CDR3 protein: CASSLEVSGGAYEQYF

D gene: .
V gene: TRBV7-8
J gene: TRBJ2-2
clone size: .
CDR3 DNA: TGTGCCAGCAGCGCTGGCGAGGCGTACACCGGGGAGCTGTTTTTT
CDR3 protein: CASSAGEAYTGELFF

D gene: TRBD2
V gene: TRBV5-1
J gene: TRBJ2-5
clone size: .
CDR3 DNA: TGCGCCAGCTCCGTCTTCGGGGGGGACTGGGAGACCCAGTACTTC
CDR3 protein: CASSVFGGDWETQYF

D gene: .
V gene: TRBV6-5
J gene: TRBJ1-5
clone size: once
CDR3 DNA: TGTGCCAGCAGTTACCCGTATCAGCCCCAGCATTTT
CDR3 protein: CASSYPYQPQHF

D gene: .
V gene: TRBV23-1
J gene: TRBJ1-5
clone size: .
CDR3 DNA: TGCGCCAGCAGTCAATCTAGGGGTCTTTTAAGGGGTGGGGGCGATCAGCCCCAGCATTTT
CDR3 protein: CASSQSRGLLRGGGDQPQHF

D gene: .
V gene: TRBV5-4
J gene: TRBJ1-4
clone size: .
CDR3 DNA: TGTGCCAGCAGCATTGGAACAGGACCAACTAATGAAAAACTGTTTTTT
CDR3 protein: CASSIGTGPTNEKLFF

D gene: .
V gene: TRBV7-3
J gene: TRBJ2-3
clone size: .
CDR3 DNA: TGTGCCAGCAGCTTAATTTCGGCCTATGCTCCAGGGGATACGCAGTATTTT
CDR3 protein: CASSLISAYAPGDTQYF

D gene: .
V gene: TRBV7-2
J gene: TRBJ2-7
clone size: .
CDR3 DNA: TGTGCCAGCAGGGTCTTATCGGGGGACTACGAGCAGTACTTC
CDR3 protein: CASRVLSGDYEQYF

D gene: .
V gene: TRBV5-4
J gene: TRBJ1-4
clone size: .
CDR3 DNA: TGTGCCAGCAGCTTGTCTAATGAAAAACTGTTTTTT
CDR3 protein: CASSLSNEKLFF

D gene: TRBD1
V gene: TRBV11-2
J gene: TRBJ1-2
clone size: .
CDR3 DNA: TGTGCCAGCAGCCCAGGGGGCGCAGAAAGCTATGGCTACACCTTC
CDR3 protein: CASSPGGAESYGYTF

D gene: .
V gene: TRBV29-1
J gene: TRBJ1-2
clone size: .
CDR3 DNA: TGCAGCGTTGAAGATCAATCTGTGTCGTGGAGGGGGAGGAACTATGGCTACACCTTC
CDR3 protein: CSVEDQSVSWRGRNYGYTF

D gene: .
V gene: TRBV5-1
J gene: TRBJ2-5
clone size: few
CDR3 DNA: TGCGCCAGCAGCTCCGGACAGCATCAAGAGACCCAGTACTTC
CDR3 protein: CASSSGQHQETQYF

D gene: TRBD2
V gene: TRBV7-9
J gene: TRBJ2-7
clone size: few
CDR3 DNA: TGTGCCAGCAGCCCCATACTTGGGACTAGCGGGGGCGTAACCTACGAGCAGTACTTC
CDR3 protein: CASSPILGTSGGVTYEQYF

D gene: .
V gene: TRBV12-3/TRBV12-4
J gene: TRBJ2-3
clone size: once
CDR3 DNA: TGTGCCACTCTTGGGGGGACAGATACGCAGTATTTT
CDR3 protein: CATLGGTDTQYF

D gene: TRBD1
V gene: TRBV9
J gene: TRBJ1-4
clone size: .
CDR3 DNA: TGTGCCAGCAGCGAAGAGGACAGGGGGTCTAATGAAAAACTGTTTTTT
CDR3 protein: CASSEEDRGSNEKLFF

D gene: TRBD2
V gene: TRBV2
J gene: TRBJ2-7
clone size: .
CDR3 DNA: TGTGCCAGCAGGCCGCTAGCGGGGGGGACCCCCGAGCAGTACTTC
CDR3 protein: CASRPLAGGTPEQYF

D gene: .
V gene: TRBV20-1
J gene: TRBJ1-4
clone size: .
CDR3 DNA: TGCAGTGCTAGTAATCAGGCGCTACATGAAAAACTGTTTTTT
CDR3 protein: CSASNQALHEKLFF

D gene: .
V gene: TRBV5-1
J gene: TRBJ1-5
clone size: .
CDR3 DNA: TGCGCCAGCAGTCAGGGTTCGGGCAATCAGCCCCAGCATTTT
CDR3 protein: CASSQGSGNQPQHF

D gene: TRBD1
V gene: TRBV6-5
J gene: TRBJ1-1
clone size: .
CDR3 DNA: TGTGCCAGCAGTCGCGGACAGGGCACTGAAGCTTTCTTT
CDR3 protein: CASSRGQGTEAFF

D gene: .
V gene: TRBV18
J gene: TRBJ1-6
clone size: once
CDR3 DNA: TGTGCCAGCTCACAGATTGCAGCGGGGCAGGGAGGATCACCCCTCCACTTT
CDR3 protein: CASSQIAAGQGGSPLHF

D gene: .
V gene: TRBV11-2
J gene: TRBJ2-7
clone size: .
CDR3 DNA: TGTGCCAGCAGCTTAGAGGTTATCTACGAGCAGTACTTC
CDR3 protein: CASSLEVIYEQYF

D gene: .
V gene: TRBV5-1
J gene: TRBJ1-2
clone size: .
CDR3 DNA: TGCGCCAGCAGCTTGTCCTCTAACTATGGCTACACCTTC
CDR3 protein: CASSLSSNYGYTF

D gene: TRBD1
V gene: TRBV5-1
J gene: TRBJ2-7
clone size: once
CDR3 DNA: TGCGCCAGCAGCCCGTCTGCACCGGGACAGGGGTACTACGAGCAGTACTTC
CDR3 protein: CASSPSAPGQGYYEQYF

D gene: .
V gene: TRBV7-8
J gene: TRBJ1-5
clone size: .
CDR3 DNA: TGTGCCAGCAGCTTTGAAGGGGGGGGGAATCAGCCCCAGCATTTT
CDR3 protein: CASSFEGGGNQPQHF

D gene: TRBD1
V gene: TRBV3-1/TRBV3-2
J gene: TRBJ2-7
clone size: .
CDR3 DNA: TGTGCCAGCAGAAACAGGGGAACCTACGAGCAGTACTTC
CDR3 protein: CASRNRGTYEQYF

D gene: TRBD1
V gene: TRBV29-1
J gene: TRBJ2-2
clone size: .
CDR3 DNA: TGCAGCGCGGACAGGGGGTACACCGGGGAGCTGTTTTTT
CDR3 protein: CSADRGYTGELFF

D gene: .
V gene: TRBV28
J gene: TRBJ1-6
clone size: .
CDR3 DNA: TGTGCCAGCAGTTGGGGACAAAGCCTGCATAATTCACCCCTCCACTTT
CDR3 protein: CASSWGQSLHNSPLHF

D gene: .
V gene: TRBV29-1
J gene: TRBJ2-5
clone size: .
CDR3 DNA: TGCAGCGTTGGGCAGGGTATCGAGACCCAGTACTTC
CDR3 protein: CSVGQGIETQYF

D gene: TRBD1
V gene: TRBV29-1
J gene: TRBJ2-1
clone size: .
CDR3 DNA: TGCAGCGTTGAAGAAGGCGGGACAGGCCATTACAATGAGCAGTTCTTC
CDR3 protein: CSVEEGGTGHYNEQFF

D gene: .
V gene: TRBV3-1/TRBV3-2
J gene: TRBJ1-6
clone size: .
CDR3 DNA: TGTGCCAGCAGCCAGCAAGTACAGGGCTTGAATTCACCCCTCCACTTT
CDR3 protein: CASSQQVQGLNSPLHF

D gene: .
V gene: TRBV7-9
J gene: TRBJ2-7
clone size: .
CDR3 DNA: TGTGCCAGCAGCCGAACCTACGAGCAGTACTTC
CDR3 protein: CASSRTYEQYF

D gene: .
V gene: TRBV5-6
J gene: TRBJ1-5
clone size: .
CDR3 DNA: TGTGCCAGCAGCCGGGGCAGGGCAGAGGGTCAGCCCCAGCATTTT
CDR3 protein: CASSRGRAEGQPQHF